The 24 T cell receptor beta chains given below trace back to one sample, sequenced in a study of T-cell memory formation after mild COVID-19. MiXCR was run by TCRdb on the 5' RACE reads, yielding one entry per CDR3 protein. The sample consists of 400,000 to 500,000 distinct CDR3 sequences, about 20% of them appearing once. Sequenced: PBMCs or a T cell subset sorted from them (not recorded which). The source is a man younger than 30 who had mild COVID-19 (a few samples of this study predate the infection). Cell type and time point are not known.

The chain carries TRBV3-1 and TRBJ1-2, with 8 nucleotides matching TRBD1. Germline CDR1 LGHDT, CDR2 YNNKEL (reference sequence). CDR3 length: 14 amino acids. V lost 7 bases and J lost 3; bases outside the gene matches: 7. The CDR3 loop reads CASTPGQGHYGYTF. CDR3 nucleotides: TGTGCCAGCACCCCTGGACAGGGCCACTATGGCTACACCTTC.

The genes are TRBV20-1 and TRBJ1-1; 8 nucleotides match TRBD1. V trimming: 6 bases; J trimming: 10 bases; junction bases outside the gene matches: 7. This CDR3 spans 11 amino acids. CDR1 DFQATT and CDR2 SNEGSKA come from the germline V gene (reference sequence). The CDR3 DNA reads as TGCAGTGCGCGACAGGGGACCGCAGCTTTCTTT. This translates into CSARQGTAAFF.

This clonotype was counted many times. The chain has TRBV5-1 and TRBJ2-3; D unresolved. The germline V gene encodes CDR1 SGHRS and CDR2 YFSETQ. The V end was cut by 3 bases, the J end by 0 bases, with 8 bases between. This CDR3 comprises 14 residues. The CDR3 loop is CASSWGSSTDTQYF. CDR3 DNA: TGCGCCAGCAGCTGGGGATCCAGCACAGATACGCAGTATTTT.

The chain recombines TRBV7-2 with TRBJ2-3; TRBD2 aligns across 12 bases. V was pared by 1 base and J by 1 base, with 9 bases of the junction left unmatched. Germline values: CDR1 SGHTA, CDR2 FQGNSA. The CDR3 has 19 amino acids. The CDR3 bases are TGTGCCAGCAGCTTAGATCCTCCGGCTAGCGGGGGGGGCACAGATACGCAGTATTTT. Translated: CASSLDPPASGGGTDTQYF.

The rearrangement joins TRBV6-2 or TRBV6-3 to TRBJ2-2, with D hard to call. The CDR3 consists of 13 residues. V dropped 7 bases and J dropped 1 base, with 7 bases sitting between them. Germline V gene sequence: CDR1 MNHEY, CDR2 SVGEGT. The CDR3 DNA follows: TGTGCCAGCAAGGGATGGAACACCGGGGAGCTGTTTTTT. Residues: CASKGWNTGELFF.

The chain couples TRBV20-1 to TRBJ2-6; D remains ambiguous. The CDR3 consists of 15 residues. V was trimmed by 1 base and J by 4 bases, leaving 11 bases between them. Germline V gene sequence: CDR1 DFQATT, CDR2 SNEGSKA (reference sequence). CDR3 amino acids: CSARAPAGGANVLTF. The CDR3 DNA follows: TGCAGTGCTAGAGCGCCCGCCGGAGGGGCCAACGTCCTGACTTTC.

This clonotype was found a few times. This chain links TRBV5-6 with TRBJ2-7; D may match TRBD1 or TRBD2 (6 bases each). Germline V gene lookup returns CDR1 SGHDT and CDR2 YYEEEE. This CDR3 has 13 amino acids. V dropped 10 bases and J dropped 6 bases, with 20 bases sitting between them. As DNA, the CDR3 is TGTGCCGGAGGGACCAGGGGCGGTGGCGAGCAGTACGTC. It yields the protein CAGGTRGGGEQYV.

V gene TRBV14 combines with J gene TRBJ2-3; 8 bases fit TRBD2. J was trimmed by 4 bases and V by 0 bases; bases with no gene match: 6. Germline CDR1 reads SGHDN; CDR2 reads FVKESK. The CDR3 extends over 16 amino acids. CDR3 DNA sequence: TGTGCCAGCAGCCAAGATCGGCGGGGGGCCCCAGATACGCAGTATTTT. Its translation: CASSQDRRGAPDTQYF.

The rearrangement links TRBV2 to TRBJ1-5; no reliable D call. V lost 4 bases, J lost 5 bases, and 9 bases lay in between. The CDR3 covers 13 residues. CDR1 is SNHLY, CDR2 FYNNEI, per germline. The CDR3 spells CASSVGSDQPQHF. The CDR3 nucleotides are TGTGCCAGCAGTGTAGGGTCGGATCAGCCCCAGCATTTT.

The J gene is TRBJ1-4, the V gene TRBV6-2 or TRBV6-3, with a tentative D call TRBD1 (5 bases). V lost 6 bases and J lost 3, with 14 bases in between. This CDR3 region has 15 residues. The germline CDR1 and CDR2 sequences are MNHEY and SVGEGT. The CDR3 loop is CASSHNGAANEKLFF. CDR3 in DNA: TGTGCCAGCAGCCACAACGGGGCGGCTAATGAAAAACTGTTTTTT.

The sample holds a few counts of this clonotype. The CDR3 DNA sequence: TGCGCCAGCAGCCAATCCGCCCCTCCCGGGGGCACCGGGGAGCTGTTTTTT. Its protein product is CASSQSAPPGGTGELFF. The chain employs TRBV4-1 and TRBJ2-2, with D tentatively TRBD2 (6 bases). CDR1 and CDR2 (germline): MGHRA, YSYEKL. The ends were cut back, 2 bases at V and 4 bases at J, with 17 bases in the middle. The CDR3 runs 17 residues.

CDR3 region: CASSGSAGGPFNEQFF. CDR3 nucleotides: TGTGCCAGCAGTGGATCGGCGGGGGGGCCTTTCAATGAGCAGTTCTTC. V and J are TRBV2 and TRBJ2-1; 9 nucleotides agree with TRBD2. Trimming cost V 4 bases and J 6 bases; bases outside gene matches: 10. The germline V gene has CDR1 SNHLY and CDR2 FYNNEI. The length of the CDR3 is 16 residues. The complete variable domain, with remaining parts taken from reference TRBV2 and TRBJ2-1, reads EPEVTQTPSHQVTQMGQEVILRCVPISNHLYFYWYRQILGQKVEFLVSFYNNEISEKSEIFDDQFSVERPDGSNFTLKIRSTKLEDSAMYFCASSGSAGGPFNEQFFGPGTRLTVL.

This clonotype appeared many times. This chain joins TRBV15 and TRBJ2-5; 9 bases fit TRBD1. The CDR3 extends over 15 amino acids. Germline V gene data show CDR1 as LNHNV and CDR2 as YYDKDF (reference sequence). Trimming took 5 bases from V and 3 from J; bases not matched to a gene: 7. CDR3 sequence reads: CATSRDRGWEETQYF. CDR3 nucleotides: TGTGCCACCAGCCGTGACAGGGGGTGGGAAGAGACCCAGTACTTC.

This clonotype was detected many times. CDR3 protein: CASSRISGANVLTF. The CDR3 region has the DNA TGTGCCAGCAGCAGGATCTCTGGGGCCAACGTCCTGACTTTC. The chain employs TRBV3-1 and TRBJ2-6, with D uncertain. The CDR3 runs 14 residues. With 5 bases removed from V and 0 bases from J, the gap between germline ends came to 5 bases. Germline CDR1 LGHDT, CDR2 YNNKEL (reference sequence).

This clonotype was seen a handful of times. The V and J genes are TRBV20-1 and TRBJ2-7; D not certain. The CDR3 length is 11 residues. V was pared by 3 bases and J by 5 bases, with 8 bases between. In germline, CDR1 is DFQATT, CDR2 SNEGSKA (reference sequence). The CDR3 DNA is TGCAGTGCTAGTCGTTCCCACGAGCAGTACTTC. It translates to CSASRSHEQYF.

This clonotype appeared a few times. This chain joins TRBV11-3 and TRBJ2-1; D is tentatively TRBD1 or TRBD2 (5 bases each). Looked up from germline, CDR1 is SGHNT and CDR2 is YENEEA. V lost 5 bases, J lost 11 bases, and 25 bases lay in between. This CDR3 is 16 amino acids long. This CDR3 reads CASSGGLGDDSSKQFF. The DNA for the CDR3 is TGTGCCAGCAGCGGCGGGTTGGGGGACGACTCTAGCAAGCAGTTCTTC.

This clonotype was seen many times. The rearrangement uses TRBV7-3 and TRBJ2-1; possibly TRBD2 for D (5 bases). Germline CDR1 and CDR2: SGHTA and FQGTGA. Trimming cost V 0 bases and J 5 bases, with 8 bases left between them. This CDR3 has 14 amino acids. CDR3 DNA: TGTGCCAGCAGCTTAACAGGACTGAACAATGAGCAGTTCTTC. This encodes CASSLTGLNNEQFF.

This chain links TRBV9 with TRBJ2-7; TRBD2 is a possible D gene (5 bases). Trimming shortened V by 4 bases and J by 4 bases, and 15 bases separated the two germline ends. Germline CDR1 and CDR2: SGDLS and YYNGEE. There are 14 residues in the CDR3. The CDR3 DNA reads TGTGCCAGCAGCAAAGAGGGAGTGGCGTACGAGCAGTACTTC. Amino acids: CASSKEGVAYEQYF.

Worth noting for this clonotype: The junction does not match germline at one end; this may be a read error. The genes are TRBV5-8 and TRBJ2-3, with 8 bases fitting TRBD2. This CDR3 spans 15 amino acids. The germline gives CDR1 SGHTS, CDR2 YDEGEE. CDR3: CASRLVRGGTDTQYF. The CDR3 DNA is TGTGCCAGCAGATTGGTACGGGGGGGGACAGATACGCAGTATTTT. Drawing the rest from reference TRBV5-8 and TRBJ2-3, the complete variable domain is EAGVTQSPTHLIKTRGQQATLRCSPISGHTSVYWYQQALGLGLQFLLWYDEGEERNRGNFPPRFSGRQFPNYSSELNVNALELEDSALYLCASRLVRGGTDTQYFGPGTRLTVL.

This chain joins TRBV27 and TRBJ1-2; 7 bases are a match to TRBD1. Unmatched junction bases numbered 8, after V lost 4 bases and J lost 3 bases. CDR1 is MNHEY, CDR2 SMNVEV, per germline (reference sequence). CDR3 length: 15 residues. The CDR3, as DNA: TGTGCCAGCAGTTCAGGGACAGTTCCTCACTATGGCTACACCTTC. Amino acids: CASSSGTVPHYGYTF.

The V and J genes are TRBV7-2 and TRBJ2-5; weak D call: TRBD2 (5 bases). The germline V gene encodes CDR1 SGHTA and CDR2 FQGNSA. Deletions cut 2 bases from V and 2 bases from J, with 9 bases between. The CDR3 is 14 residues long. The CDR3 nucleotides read TGTGCCAGCAGCTTATTTCCGGGACAAGAGACCCAGTACTTC. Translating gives CASSLFPGQETQYF.

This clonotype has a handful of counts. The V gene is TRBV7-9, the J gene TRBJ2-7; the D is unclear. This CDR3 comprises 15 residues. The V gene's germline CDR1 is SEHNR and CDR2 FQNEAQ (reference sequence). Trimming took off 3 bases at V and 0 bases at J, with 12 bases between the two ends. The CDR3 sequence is CASSLALSSSYEQYF. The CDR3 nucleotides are TGTGCCAGCAGCTTGGCCTTAAGTAGCTCCTACGAGCAGTACTTC.

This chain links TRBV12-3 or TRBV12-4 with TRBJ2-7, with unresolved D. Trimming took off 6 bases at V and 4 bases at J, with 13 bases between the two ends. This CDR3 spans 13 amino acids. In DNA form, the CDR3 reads TGTGCCAGCAGGCTTGCAGCCGGTTACGAGCAGTACTTC. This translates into CASRLAAGYEQYF.

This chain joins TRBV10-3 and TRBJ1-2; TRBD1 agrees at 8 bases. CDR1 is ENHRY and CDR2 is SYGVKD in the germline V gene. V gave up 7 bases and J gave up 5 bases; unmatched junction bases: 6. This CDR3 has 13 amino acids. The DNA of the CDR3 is TGTGCCATCACAGGACAGGGTTTATATGGCTACACCTTC. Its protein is CAITGQGLYGYTF.